Described below is a single T cell receptor (beta chain) sequence and its context. The antigen remains undetermined. The CDR3 is 15 amino acids. Trimming pared 6 bases from V and 1 base from J, leaving 12 bases between. The data were taken from a study of T-cell memory formation after mild COVID-19. Study results and limitations: There was a balanced CD4/CD8 profile in clones contracting day 15 to 85, and later expanders leaned CD4+. Contracting CD4+ clones lay largely in CM and EM, with CD8+ ones residing in EMRA. Cross-reactive memory seemingly joined, as some responding clones were found in pre-infection memory. The second-wave clones peaking on day 37 were not confirmed as SARS-CoV-2-specific.

TCRdb reprocessed the 5' RACE reads via MiXCR and lists one record per CDR3 protein. Of just under 550,000 distinct CDR3 sequences detected, approximately 20% appear once; the ten largest clones hold about 12%. The sequence came from an adult woman who had mild COVID-19 (a few samples of this study predate the infection). Cell type and time point are not known. The chain is built from TRBV12-3 or TRBV12-4 and TRBJ1-4; unclear D gene. Sequenced material: PBMCs or a T cell subset sorted from them (not recorded which). Here the CDR3 DNA reads TGTGCCAGCAGGAGGGCCGGCCTAACTAATGAAAAACTGTTTTTT. Its translation: CASRRAGLTNEKLFF.